These 27 T cell receptor beta chains came from one sample sequenced in a study of cytomegalovirus exposure and HLA in healthy donors. The PCR was carried out with 60 Vbeta primers and 13 Jbeta primers. Libraries were prepared by immunoSEQ multiplex PCR; TCRdb keeps only in-frame clonotypes and omits some of them. This sample yields roughly 100,000 clones, of which around three quarters are seen a single time; over 4% belongs to the top ten. The sequencing sample was made of PBMCs. The source is a man aged 45 to 65 in good health and CMV-seropositive.

This sequence joins TRBV28 and TRBJ2-1; 8 nucleotides line up with TRBD2. Germline V CDR1 and CDR2: MDHEN, SYDVKM. J lost 2 bases, V lost 6 bases, and 6 bases had no gene match. The CDR3 runs to 15 residues. The CDR3 region is CASRRAGAAYNEQFF. In nucleotides, the CDR3 is TGTGCCAGCAGAAGAGCGGGAGCAGCCTACAATGAGCAGTTCTTC.

This clone appeared a few times. The chain is built from TRBV28 and TRBJ2-2; tentatively, D is TRBD1 (6 bases). The CDR3 covers 13 residues. V lost 7 bases to trimming and J lost 7 bases, with 13 bases between them. Germline loops: CDR1 MDHEN, CDR2 SYDVKM. DNA of the CDR3: TGTGCCAGCACAGGGGCTCTGAGCGGGGAGCTGTTTTTT. Encoded protein: CASTGALSGELFF.

The V and J genes are TRBV19 and TRBJ1-4; D ambiguous. The germline gives CDR1 LNHDA, CDR2 SQIVND (reference sequence). V dropped 5 bases and J dropped 8 bases, with 15 bases sitting between them. The CDR3 contains 14 residues. The CDR3 region is CASSAWEMGEKLFF. In DNA, the CDR3 is TGTGCCAGTAGTGCTTGGGAGATGGGGGAAAAACTGTTTTTT.

The rearrangement links TRBV30 to TRBJ2-7, with TRBD2 matching 8 bases. Germline loops: CDR1 GTSNPN, CDR2 SVGIG (reference sequence). The length of the CDR3 is 14 residues. V shed 5 bases and J 2 bases; nucleotides not matched to a gene: 8. The CDR3 spells CAWLPSGLAYEQYF. The CDR3 coding sequence is TGTGCCTGGCTACCTAGCGGGCTCGCCTACGAGCAGTACTTC. The full variable domain, with the rest looked up from reference TRBV30 and TRBJ2-7, is SQTIHQWPATLVQPVGSPLSLECTVEGTSNPNLYWYRQAAGRGLQLLFYSVGIGQISSEVPQNLSASRPQDRQFILSSKKLLLSDSGFYLCAWLPSGLAYEQYFGPGTRLTVT.

This chain links TRBV7-9 with TRBJ1-1; D unclear. The CDR3 covers 11 residues. Per germline, CDR1 SEHNR and CDR2 FQNEAQ (reference sequence). V lost 7 bases to trimming and J lost 4 bases, with 7 bases between them. The CDR3 bases are TGTGCCAGCACCTCCCGCACTGAAGCTTTCTTT. Translated: CASTSRTEAFF.

This clone was detected a few times. J is TRBJ2-5 and V is TRBV4-1; D is possibly TRBD2 (5 bases). Trimming removed 0 bases from V and 5 bases from J, with 10 bases in between. The CDR3 has 14 residues. Germline CDR1 reads MGHRA; CDR2 reads YSYEKL. The CDR3 is CASSQDIEGETQYF. The CDR3 DNA sequence: TGCGCCAGCAGCCAAGATATTGAGGGCGAGACCCAGTACTTC.

This chain uses TRBV6-1 with TRBJ2-7; TRBD2 might be the D (7 bases). Germline-derived CDR1 and CDR2 are MNHNS and SASEGT. The CDR3 is 15 residues long. Trimming took off 4 bases at V and 4 bases at J, with 17 bases between the two ends. CDR3 DNA sequence: TGTGCCAGCAGTGGGAATGCGGGGGCGTTATACGAGCAGTACTTC. Residues: CASSGNAGALYEQYF.

The sample holds one count of this clone. The V and J genes are TRBV19 and TRBJ2-4; TRBD1 matches 7 bases. Per the germline V gene, CDR1 is LNHDA and CDR2 is SQIVND (reference sequence). The CDR3 runs 15 residues. V lost 4 bases to trimming and J lost 7 bases; unmatched junction nucleotides: 10. CDR3 sequence (DNA): TGTGCCAGTAGTAAACGGGACAGCGAAGGGAACATTCAGTACTTC. Its protein is CASSKRDSEGNIQYF.

This clone was detected a few times. The chain recombines TRBV7-2 with TRBJ2-3; tentatively, D is TRBD2 (5 bases). The V end was cut by 0 bases, the J end by 0 bases, with 7 bases between. Germline CDR1 is SGHTA and CDR2 is FQGNSA. This CDR3 spans 15 amino acids. CDR3 coding DNA: TGTGCCAGCAGCTTAGCCAGCGGAAGCACAGATACGCAGTATTTT. Amino acids: CASSLASGSTDTQYF.

This clone came up once. The chain joins TRBV7-3 to TRBJ2-5; D possibly corresponds to TRBD2 (5 bases). The CDR3 runs 13 residues. CDR1 is SGHTA and CDR2 is FQGTGA in the germline V gene. V was pared by 2 bases and J by 5 bases, with 9 bases between. DNA of the CDR3: TGTGCCAGCAGCTTACATAGGGAGGAGACCCAGTACTTC. The encoded protein is CASSLHREETQYF.

The J gene is TRBJ2-7, the V gene TRBV5-4; TRBD2 aligns across 9 bases. Germline V gene sequence: CDR1 SGHNT, CDR2 YYREEE (reference sequence). V was clipped by 7 bases and J by 2 bases; unmatched bases: 4. The CDR3 runs 13 residues. CDR3 residues: CASSAGGTYEQYF. CDR3 in DNA: TGTGCCAGCTCGGCGGGAGGGACCTACGAGCAGTACTTC.

The chain links TRBV10-2 to TRBJ2-7, with D unresolved. V lost 0 bases and J lost 5, with 11 bases in between. CDR3 size: 14 residues. Germline CDR1 and CDR2: WSHSY and SAAADI. This CDR3 is CASSESGGPDEQYF. DNA for the CDR3: TGCGCCAGCAGTGAGTCAGGCGGTCCTGACGAGCAGTACTTC.

The chain uses TRBV11-2 and TRBJ2-2, with TRBD2 as a possible D gene (6 bases). Trimming removed 3 bases from V and 8 bases from J, with 13 bases in between. The length of the CDR3 is 14 residues. Germline values: CDR1 SGHAT, CDR2 FQNNGV. Here the CDR3 DNA reads TGTGCCAGCAGCTTGAACCCCCGGGAGGGGGAGCTGTTTTTT. Its protein is CASSLNPREGELFF.

V gene TRBV19 combines with J gene TRBJ2-1; 10 nucleotides align to TRBD2. V trimming: 4 bases; J trimming: 4 bases; junction bases outside the gene matches: 13. The CDR3 is 18 residues long. Germline CDR1 LNHDA, CDR2 SQIVND (reference sequence). CDR3 residues: CASSKRGTGTSEYNEQFF. The CDR3 DNA follows: TGTGCCAGTAGTAAGCGGGGGACCGGGACTAGCGAATACAATGAGCAGTTCTTC.

This clone appeared once. The chain is built from TRBV25-1 and TRBJ2-7, with a tentative D call TRBD1 (5 bases). CDR1 is MGHDK and CDR2 is SYGVNS in the germline V gene. V lost 7 bases to trimming and J lost 7 bases, with 11 bases between them. The CDR3 contains 11 residues. CDR3 DNA sequence: TGTGCCAGCACCCCAGGGTCTGAGCAGTACTTC. The encoded protein is CASTPGSEQYF.

The chain couples TRBV7-6 to TRBJ2-2; 9 positions agree with TRBD2. Germline lookup yields CDR1 SGHVS and CDR2 FNYEAQ. The CDR3 consists of 18 residues. The trim removed 1 base at V and 0 bases at J, leaving 6 bases unmatched. The CDR3 loop reads CASSLGLAVESNTGELFF. The CDR3 nucleotides are TGTGCCAGCAGCTTAGGACTAGCGGTAGAGTCGAACACCGGGGAGCTGTTTTTT.

Regarding this clone: Different DNA sequences within this sample yield the same CDR3. J is TRBJ2-2 and V is TRBV7-2, with TRBD1 matching over 7 bases. Germline values: CDR1 SGHTA, CDR2 FQGNSA. V was clipped by 6 bases and J by 1 base; unmatched bases: 5. The CDR3 sequence is 15 residues long. The chain's CDR3 is CASRPRQGNTGELFF. The CDR3 DNA reads as TGTGCCAGCAGACCTAGACAGGGGAACACCGGGGAGCTGTTTTTT.

The gene calls are TRBV10-1 and TRBJ2-5; 12 nucleotides match TRBD2. The closer fit of TRBJ2-7 to the DNA end suggests the J call may be wrong. This CDR3 is built from 14 residues. The V gene's germline CDR1 is WNHNN and CDR2 SYGVQD (reference sequence). The DNA for the CDR3 is TGCGCCAGCAGTGGGGGACTAGCGGGCGGCGAGCAGTACTTC. Residues: CASSGGLAGGEQYF.

The gene calls are TRBV6-5 and TRBJ2-7; D is ambiguous. Germline CDR1 MNHEY, CDR2 SVGAGI. The V end was cut by 5 bases, the J end by 3 bases, with 5 bases between. This CDR3 is built from 11 residues. For the CDR3, the DNA is TGTGCCAGCAGTCTAAACTACGAGCAGTACTTC. Its translation: CASSLNYEQYF.

The chain is built from TRBV18 and TRBJ2-3; no clear D. CDR1 and CDR2 (germline): KGHSH, LQKENI. V dropped 1 base and J dropped 6 bases, with 8 bases sitting between them. This CDR3 has 13 amino acids. CDR3 sequence: CASSPQEPDTQYF. The CDR3 DNA sequence: TGTGCCAGCTCACCACAGGAGCCCGATACGCAGTATTTT.

This chain links TRBV6-6 with TRBJ2-7, with 9 bases matching TRBD2. Germline V gene lookup returns CDR1 MNHNY and CDR2 SVGAGI (reference sequence). After removal of 7 bases from V and 6 bases from J, the junction contained 7 bases not matched to a gene. This CDR3 comprises 13 residues. The DNA of the CDR3 is TGTGCCAGCACCTTAGCGGGAGTAGGCGAGCAGTACTTC. This codes for CASTLAGVGEQYF.

As regards this clone: No DNA is shown, since the ends of the CDR3 on it are uncertain; the CDR3 is the one TCRdb lists. The chain links TRBV7-2 to TRBJ1-2; the table calls TRBD1, which could not be checked here. The CDR3 is 17 amino acids long, termini counted. Germline CDR1 SGHTA, CDR2 FQGNSA. The CDR3 spells CASSPMVGRGTGGLYHF.

This clone showed up just a few times. The chain links TRBV21-1 to TRBJ2-2; the table's D gene call, TRBD2, was not cross checked with the DNA. TRBV21-1 represents a pseudogene. The CDR3 is 16 residues long. CDR3 loop: CANPSRGGAPTGELFF. The CDR3 DNA is TGTGCCAATCCTTCTCGGGGGGGGGCGCCCACCGGGGAGCTGTTTTTT.

The CDR3 nucleotides read TGTGCCAGCAGCGGAAACATACGGAGCCGGACAGATACGCAGTATTTT. Translation: CASSGNIRSRTDTQYF. The rearrangement joins TRBV14 to TRBJ2-3; D gene uncertain. This CDR3 is 16 amino acids long. The V end was cut by 5 bases, the J end by 3 bases, with 18 bases between. Germline CDR1 reads SGHDN; CDR2 reads FVKESK.

The chain joins TRBV6-5 to TRBJ2-3; TRBD2 aligns across 8 bases. Losses at the gene ends were 7 bases for V and 4 bases for J; bases not matched to a gene: 7. The germline gives CDR1 MNHEY, CDR2 SVGAGI. CDR3 length: 14 amino acids. The CDR3: CASKGAGDSDTQYF. In DNA, the CDR3 is TGTGCCAGCAAAGGAGCGGGAGACTCAGATACGCAGTATTTT.

Regarding this clone: The germline gene is not matched at one end of the junction; a read error may be the cause. The chain joins TRBV20-1 to TRBJ2-1; tentatively, D is TRBD1 (5 bases). Germline assignment: CDR1 DFQATT and CDR2 SNEGSKA (reference sequence). The CDR3 has 11 residues. The CDR3 nucleotides are TGCAGTGCAGCACCGGACATCTCACCTCTCTTC. Translated, it gives CSAAPDISPLF.

The J gene is TRBJ1-1, the V gene TRBV5-4; TRBD1 is a possible D gene (6 bases). Germline CDR1 reads SGHNT; CDR2 reads YYREEE (reference sequence). There are 15 residues in the CDR3. Trimming removed 4 bases from V and 1 base from J, with 14 bases in between. CDR3 loop: CASSPSWGRNTEAFF. The CDR3 DNA reads TGTGCCAGCAGCCCGAGCTGGGGGCGGAACACTGAAGCTTTCTTT.